Below, 22 T cell receptor beta chains from the same sample are listed, as sequenced in a study of human T cells and chemical hapten exposure. TCRdb called the RACE reads again in MiXCR, with one record for every CDR3 protein. The repertoire consists of about 300,000 distinct CDR3 sequences, with about 5% occurring once and the leading ten covering approximately 8.2%. Specified time point: pre-sensitization, week 0. Treatment: therapeutic diphenylcyclopropenone sensitization with weekly scalp DPC. The sample was whole blood, taken in connection with sensitization to the hapten diphenylcyclopropenone (DPC). These receptors came from a woman between 18 and 29 years old with alopecia areata. Some clones in this sample may be carry-over from other donors' samples.

This clonotype was found many times. The V call is TRBV6-5, the J call TRBJ1-1; D ambiguous. The CDR3 totals 14 residues. The V end lost 5 bases, the J end lost 4 bases, and 14 bases lay between the germline ends. Germline-derived CDR1 and CDR2 are MNHEY and SVGAGI. The CDR3 here is CASSPGLGRTEAFF. The CDR3 DNA reads TGTGCCAGCAGTCCCGGTCTAGGACGCACTGAAGCTTTCTTT.

This clonotype was found many times. The CDR3 here is CASSLGYTSGQTDTQYF. CDR3 nucleotides: TGCGCCAGCAGCTTGGGATATACTAGCGGACAAACAGATACGCAGTATTTT. The V gene is TRBV5-1, the J gene TRBJ2-3, with 8 bases aligning to TRBD2. V lost 0 bases, J lost 3 bases, and 9 bases stayed unmatched. Germline CDR1 reads SGHRS; CDR2 reads YFSETQ. The CDR3 runs 17 residues.

This clonotype was counted a few times. The chain joins TRBV9 to TRBJ1-1; D gene unclear. Germline-derived CDR1 and CDR2 are SGDLS and YYNGEE. The CDR3 is 13 amino acids. Deletions cut 4 bases from V and 9 bases from J, with 16 bases between. The CDR3: CASSPSTGGKAFF. DNA for the CDR3: TGTGCCAGCAGCCCCAGTACTGGAGGGAAAGCTTTCTTT. The complete variable domain, with remaining parts taken from reference TRBV9 and TRBJ1-1, reads DSGVTQTPKHLITATGQRVTLRCSPRSGDLSVYWYQQSLDQGLQFLIQYYNGEERAKGNILERFSAQQFPDLHSELNLSSLELGDSALYFCASSPSTGGKAFFGQGTRLTVV.

This clonotype has a handful of counts. V and J are TRBV20-1 and TRBJ2-3; the match to TRBD2 covers 11 bases. V trimming: 1 base; J trimming: 5 bases; junction bases outside the gene matches: 8. This CDR3 is 16 amino acids long. Germline CDR1 and CDR2: DFQATT and SNEGSKA (reference sequence). CDR3 DNA: TGCAGTGCTAGAGTTAGCGGGGGGGCGTTTGGAGATACGCAGTATTTT. This translates into CSARVSGGAFGDTQYF.

This clonotype was seen only a few times. The chain has TRBV2 and TRBJ1-2; D not certain. Germline V CDR1 and CDR2: SNHLY, FYNNEI. The CDR3 has 11 amino acids. Trimming pared 5 bases from V and 8 bases from J, leaving 9 bases between. Here the CDR3 DNA reads TGTGCCAGCAGTCTTGAAAGGGGCTACACCTTC. Translating it yields CASSLERGYTF.

This chain joins TRBV4-1 and TRBJ1-4, with 7 bases aligning to TRBD1. Germline CDR1 is MGHRA and CDR2 is YSYEKL. V trimming: 3 bases; J trimming: 0 bases; junction bases outside the gene matches: 4. The CDR3 spans 16 residues. The CDR3 here is CASSQGDSPTNEKLFF. Written as DNA, the CDR3 is TGCGCCAGCAGCCAGGGGGACAGCCCAACTAATGAAAAACTGTTTTTT.

In this sample, this clonotype turned up many times. The rearrangement uses TRBV7-8 and TRBJ1-1, with 7 nucleotides matching TRBD1. The CDR3 spans 15 residues. In germline, CDR1 is SGHVS, CDR2 FQNEAQ. V gave up 3 bases and J gave up 2 bases; unmatched junction bases: 6. The CDR3 DNA sequence: TGTGCCAGCAGCTTGTCCGGGACAGATAACACTGAAGCTTTCTTT. This sequence encodes CASSLSGTDNTEAFF.

The rearrangement joins TRBV20-1 to TRBJ1-1; 8 bases agree with TRBD1. Germline V lookup: CDR1 DFQATT, CDR2 SNEGSKA (reference sequence). This CDR3 spans 13 amino acids. After removal of 5 bases from V and 3 bases from J, the junction contained 5 bases not matched to a gene. The CDR3 sequence: CSAPGQGHTEAFF. DNA for the CDR3: TGCAGTGCTCCTGGACAGGGCCACACTGAAGCTTTCTTT.

The rearrangement joins TRBV7-2 to TRBJ2-2, with D perhaps matching TRBD1 or TRBD2 (5 bases each). Germline assignment: CDR1 SGHTA and CDR2 FQGNSA. The CDR3 consists of 15 residues. V was shortened by 2 bases and J by 4 bases, with 11 bases between the two germline ends. DNA of the CDR3: TGTGCCAGCAGCTTACGGGACGGGACCACCGGGGAGCTGTTTTTT. Encoded protein: CASSLRDGTTGELFF.

This clonotype was seen ten or more times. The rearrangement uses TRBV5-1 and TRBJ2-2; D remains unclear. Germline V gene lookup returns CDR1 SGHRS and CDR2 YFSETQ. V was cut by 4 bases and J by 4 bases, with 11 bases left in between. The CDR3 contains 14 residues. Written as DNA, the CDR3 is TGCGCCAGCAGCACCGGCCTCACCACCGGGGAGCTGTTTTTT. It translates to CASSTGLTTGELFF. Full variable domain (missing parts from reference TRBV5-1 and TRBJ2-2): KAGVTQTPRYLIKTRGQQVTLSCSPISGHRSVSWYQQTPGQGLQFLFEYFSETQRNKGNFPGRFSGRQFSNSRSEMNVSTLELGDSALYLCASSTGLTTGELFFGEGSRLTVL.

J is TRBJ1-2 and V is TRBV4-3; a possible D gene is TRBD1 (5 bases). Trimming cost V 1 base and J 2 bases, with 11 bases left between them. This CDR3 is built from 15 residues. Per germline, CDR1 LGHNA and CDR2 YSLEER. The CDR3 here is CASSQAVGENYGYTF. CDR3 DNA sequence: TGCGCCAGCAGCCAAGCCGTAGGGGAAAACTATGGCTACACCTTC.

A few counts support this clonotype. The chain combines TRBV5-1 with TRBJ2-5; 13 bases map to TRBD2. CDR1 is SGHRS, CDR2 YFSETQ, per germline. The V and J ends lost 3 bases and 2 bases, in that order; junction bases with no gene match: 4. There are 16 residues in the CDR3. The CDR3 loop is CASSSGTSGAQETQYF. Written as DNA, the CDR3 is TGCGCCAGCAGCTCCGGGACTAGCGGGGCTCAAGAGACCCAGTACTTC.

This clonotype has a handful of counts. The chain has TRBV4-1 and TRBJ2-4, with D tentatively TRBD2 (6 bases). The V gene lost 1 base and the J gene lost 6 bases, with 16 bases spanning the gap. The CDR3 length is 16 residues. The germline V gene has CDR1 MGHRA and CDR2 YSYEKL. CDR3 DNA: TGCGCCAGCAGCCAAGTTCAAGGGAGGTCGGGAAACATTCAGTACTTC. Its protein product is CASSQVQGRSGNIQYF.

At least ten counts were recorded for this clonotype. CDR3 nucleotide sequence: TGTGCCAGCAGCTCCCAAGGACTGTTAAACTACGAGCAGTACTTC. It is translated as CASSSQGLLNYEQYF. This sequence joins TRBV7-2 and TRBJ2-7, with TRBD2 as a possible D gene (5 bases). V lost 4 bases and J lost 3, with 16 bases in between. This CDR3 has 15 amino acids. The V gene's germline CDR1 is SGHTA and CDR2 FQGNSA.

Concerning this clonotype itself: One end of the junction is discordant with germline, which a read error may explain. The V call is TRBV18, the J call TRBJ1-5; D is ambiguous. Germline-derived CDR1 and CDR2 are KGHSH and LQKENI. This CDR3 region has 12 residues. CDR3 loop: CASSHMNRPQHF. CDR3 coding DNA: TGTGCCAGCTCCCATATGAATCGGCCCCAGCATTTT.

The sample holds many counts of this clonotype. V usage is TRBV7-2 and J usage is TRBJ2-1; D might be TRBD1 (6 bases). CDR3 length: 16 amino acids. V lost 3 bases and J lost 4, with 16 bases in between. Germline V gives CDR1 SGHTA, CDR2 FQGNSA. CDR3 loop: CASSFDDPGQYNEQFF. The DNA for the CDR3 is TGTGCCAGCAGCTTCGACGACCCTGGACAGTACAATGAGCAGTTCTTC.

This clonotype was detected a few times. The gene calls are TRBV6-2 or TRBV6-3 and TRBJ1-2; TRBD1 aligns across 9 bases. This CDR3 is built from 15 residues. Germline V gene data show CDR1 as MNHEY and CDR2 as SVGEGT. J lost 4 bases, V lost 1 base, and 4 bases had no gene match. The CDR3 loop is CASSYWTGDGYGYTF. DNA of the CDR3: TGTGCCAGCAGTTACTGGACAGGGGATGGCTATGGCTACACCTTC.

This clonotype was counted ten times or more. The chain has TRBV2 and TRBJ1-1, with D uncertain. Looked up from germline, CDR1 is SNHLY and CDR2 is FYNNEI. CDR3 size: 14 residues. Trimming removed 6 bases at V and 8 bases at J, with 19 bases between. The CDR3 reads CASRSETSRAEAFF. The CDR3 nucleotides read TGTGCCAGCAGATCCGAGACATCTAGGGCGGAAGCTTTCTTT.

This sequence joins TRBV7-8 and TRBJ1-5; tentative D call: TRBD1 (6 bases). This CDR3 region has 14 residues. CDR1 is SGHVS, CDR2 FQNEAQ, per germline. The V gene lost 8 bases and the J gene lost 2 bases, with 13 bases spanning the gap. The CDR3 nucleotides are TGTGCCAGCCGGGGGCAAGACGGCAATCAGCCCCAGCATTTT. It translates to CASRGQDGNQPQHF.

This clonotype was counted many times. The J gene is TRBJ2-3, the V gene TRBV6-4; maybe TRBD2 (5 bases). V gave up 0 bases and J gave up 0 bases, with 10 bases separating them. Germline V lookup: CDR1 MRHNA, CDR2 SNTAGT. The CDR3 totals 16 residues. The chain's CDR3 is CASSDSSGSSTDTQYF. The DNA for the CDR3 is TGTGCCAGCAGTGACTCGAGCGGCTCTAGCACAGATACGCAGTATTTT.

The chain combines TRBV7-2 with TRBJ1-1, with D maybe TRBD1 (5 bases). The CDR3 is 16 amino acids. The V gene lost 2 bases and the J gene lost 1 base, with 14 bases spanning the gap. Germline V gives CDR1 SGHTA, CDR2 FQGNSA. The CDR3 nucleotides are TGTGCCAGCAGCTTACGTCAGGGACGGGAGAACACTGAAGCTTTCTTT. Amino acid sequence: CASSLRQGRENTEAFF.

This clonotype was observed a handful of times. The rearrangement uses TRBV6-2 or TRBV6-3 and TRBJ2-7; 9 bases fit TRBD2. V was clipped by 10 bases and J by 2 bases; unmatched bases: 12. The CDR3 totals 15 residues. CDR1 MNHEY and CDR2 SVGEGT come from the germline V gene. The CDR3 DNA is TGTGCCACTTCGCAACCGGGACTAGCCACCTACGAGCAGTACTTC. Its translation: CATSQPGLATYEQYF.